The 25 T cell receptor beta chains listed next were all sequenced from one sample in a study of blood T cell repertoires in COVID-19. Profiled with immunoSEQ multiplex PCR; TCRdb holds only in-frame clones, not every one. The repertoire holds fewer than 100,000 clones, with 75% to 90% as singletons. The specimen was peripheral blood. The source of these receptors is a man between 60 and 75 years old with acute or convalescent COVID-19.

V is TRBV5-1 and J is TRBJ2-7; 9 positions match TRBD1. Germline V gene sequence: CDR1 SGHRS, CDR2 YFSETQ. Trimming cost V 3 bases and J 6 bases; bases outside gene matches: 7. The CDR3 has 14 residues. This CDR3 is CASSSGQGYGEQYF. For the CDR3, the DNA is TGCGCCAGCAGCTCGGGACAGGGTTACGGCGAGCAGTACTTC.

The rearrangement uses TRBV18 and TRBJ1-1, with D maybe TRBD1 (6 bases). The germline V and J ends were trimmed by 0 bases and 0 bases, with 20 bases remaining between them. The CDR3 extends over 19 amino acids. Germline V lookup: CDR1 KGHSH, CDR2 LQKENI. The CDR3 is CASSPPFGGYSAMNTEAFF. The CDR3 DNA sequence: TGTGCCAGCTCACCACCGTTTGGGGGCTACAGCGCAATGAACACTGAAGCTTTCTTT.

V usage is TRBV7-2 and J usage is TRBJ2-6; no clear D gene. The V gene lost 1 base and the J gene lost 0 bases, with 7 bases spanning the gap. From germline, CDR1 is SGHTA and CDR2 FQGNSA. The CDR3 is 16 amino acids. The CDR3 loop reads CASSLGSGSGANVLTF. Here the CDR3 DNA reads TGTGCCAGCAGCTTAGGATCGGGCTCTGGGGCCAACGTCCTGACTTTC.

V and J are TRBV5-4 and TRBJ2-2; 7 nucleotides line up with TRBD1. The CDR3 runs 14 residues. The junction had 4 bases not matched to a gene; V was cut back by 4 bases and J by 4 bases. CDR1 and CDR2 (germline): SGHNT, YYREEE (reference sequence). The CDR3 DNA reads as TGTGCCAGCAGCGCGAGGACAGGCACCGGGGAGCTGTTTTTT. The encoded protein is CASSARTGTGELFF.

This clone came up a few times. The genes are TRBV29-1 and TRBJ2-3; 7 bases agree with TRBD2. The CDR3 extends over 15 amino acids. V trimming: 3 bases; J trimming: 1 base; junction bases outside the gene matches: 7. Germline CDR1 is SQVTM and CDR2 is ANQGSEA. The CDR3 reads CSVDSLAGGTDTQYF. CDR3 sequence (DNA): TGCAGCGTTGATAGCTTGGCGGGGGGCACAGATACGCAGTATTTT.

The CDR3 protein is CASSTLTGRDTEAFF. CDR3 bases: TGTGCCAGTAGTACACTCACAGGGAGGGACACTGAAGCTTTCTTT. The V and J genes are TRBV19 and TRBJ1-1; weak D call: TRBD1 (6 bases). Germline-derived CDR1 and CDR2 are LNHDA and SQIVND (reference sequence). CDR3 length: 15 amino acids. Trimming cost V 4 bases and J 3 bases, with 15 bases left between them.

The chain carries TRBV9 and TRBJ2-3; 12 nucleotides match TRBD2. There are 16 residues in the CDR3. The germline CDR1 and CDR2 sequences are SGDLS and YYNGEE. V was pared by 2 bases and J by 6 bases, with 7 bases of the junction left unmatched. CDR3 protein: CASSVSLAGGSDTQYF. As DNA, the CDR3 is TGTGCCAGCAGCGTGAGCCTAGCGGGAGGGTCGGATACGCAGTATTTT.

This clone has a handful of counts. The rearrangement joins TRBV30 to TRBJ2-7; no firm D call. There are 15 residues in the CDR3. Trimming pared 0 bases from V and 3 bases from J, leaving 15 bases between. The V gene's germline CDR1 is GTSNPN and CDR2 SVGIG (reference sequence). This CDR3 reads CAWSVLRRKNYEQYF. The CDR3 bases are TGTGCCTGGAGTGTACTGAGAAGAAAAAACTACGAGCAGTACTTC.

The V and J genes are TRBV5-6 and TRBJ1-2; D remains unclear. The germline V gene has CDR1 SGHDT and CDR2 YYEEEE. This CDR3 has 14 amino acids. V gave up 1 base and J gave up 5 bases, with 12 bases separating them. The CDR3 loop is CASSLIKGGYGYTF. The CDR3 bases are TGTGCCAGCAGCTTGATCAAGGGAGGTTATGGCTACACCTTC.

This chain uses TRBV2 with TRBJ2-1; D may be TRBD2 (5 bases). The CDR3 sequence is 13 residues long. The ends were cut back, 6 bases at V and 12 bases at J, with 18 bases in the middle. Germline assignment: CDR1 SNHLY and CDR2 FYNNEI. The CDR3: CASRDPRERRQFF. The CDR3 DNA follows: TGTGCCAGCAGAGACCCTAGGGAGCGTCGGCAGTTCTTC.

The chain uses TRBV7-9 and TRBJ1-4; 10 bases align to TRBD1. The CDR3 sequence is 16 residues long. Germline assignment: CDR1 SEHNR and CDR2 FQNEAQ (reference sequence). Trimming removed 3 bases from V and 6 bases from J; junction bases left unmatched: 7. The CDR3 reads CASSLLLGTGDEKLFF. DNA of the CDR3: TGTGCCAGCAGCTTGCTCTTAGGGACAGGGGATGAAAAACTGTTTTTT.

This clone appeared once. The J gene is TRBJ2-1, the V gene TRBV9; TRBD2 aligns across 12 bases. This CDR3 region has 16 residues. V gave up 0 bases and J gave up 7 bases; unmatched junction bases: 5. Germline V gives CDR1 SGDLS, CDR2 YYNGEE. The CDR3 nucleotides are TGTGCCAGCAGCGTAGCATCAACTAGCGGGAGGAATGAGCAGTTCTTC. Its protein product is CASSVASTSGRNEQFF.

The table lists this clone with a few counts. The rearrangement joins TRBV7-9 to TRBJ1-1, with D unclear. V lost 7 bases and J lost 1, with 19 bases in between. From germline, CDR1 is SEHNR and CDR2 FQNEAQ (reference sequence). The CDR3 has 16 amino acids. The CDR3 DNA follows: TGTGCCAGCACCCCCGGCCGGGTAGGTTGGAACACTGAAGCTTTCTTT. Amino acids: CASTPGRVGWNTEAFF.

In nucleotides, the CDR3 is TGCGCCAGCAGCCTGGGGACTCCCACAGATACGCAGTATTTT. This encodes CASSLGTPTDTQYF. This chain links TRBV5-1 with TRBJ2-3; D is possibly TRBD2 (6 bases). Germline values: CDR1 SGHRS, CDR2 YFSETQ. V lost 4 bases, J lost 2 bases, and 11 bases lay in between. The CDR3 runs to 14 residues.

The chain carries TRBV27 and TRBJ2-2; TRBD1 matches at 7 bases. This CDR3 contains 13 residues. CDR1 is MNHEY, CDR2 SMNVEV, per germline (reference sequence). The V and J ends lost 5 bases and 7 bases, in that order; junction bases with no gene match: 4. CDR3 sequence reads: CASSTNRGGELFF. The CDR3 DNA reads TGTGCCAGCAGTACAAACAGGGGCGGGGAGCTGTTTTTT.

This rearrangement joins TRBV15 to TRBJ2-2; D may be TRBD1 (6 bases). CDR3 size: 15 residues. The V and J ends lost 6 bases and 6 bases respectively, with 17 bases between them. The V gene's germline CDR1 is LNHNV and CDR2 YYDKDF (reference sequence). The CDR3 DNA is TGTGCCACCAGACGAGAAACAGGGACGGCCGGGGAGCTGTTTTTT. Protein: CATRRETGTAGELFF.

The chain combines TRBV29-1 with TRBJ1-2, with 9 bases lining up with TRBD1. Germline loops: CDR1 SQVTM, CDR2 ANQGSEA. The trim removed 6 bases at V and 7 bases at J, leaving 9 bases unmatched. This CDR3 spans 13 amino acids. The CDR3 sequence: CSVDNRGLFGYTF. The CDR3, as DNA: TGCAGCGTCGATAACAGGGGGCTTTTTGGCTACACCTTC.

Comment on this clone: An end of the junction does not agree with germline; a read error may underlie this. The V gene is TRBV6-1, the J gene TRBJ1-5; the D is unclear. Looked up from germline, CDR1 is MNHNS and CDR2 is SASEGT. CDR3 length: 12 amino acids. The DNA of the CDR3 is TGTGCCAGCAGTGAAGGGTCTCAGGCCCAGCATTTT. The encoded protein is CASSEGSQAQHF.

This chain uses TRBV20-1 with TRBJ1-3, with D uncertain. CDR1 is DFQATT and CDR2 is SNEGSKA in the germline V gene (reference sequence). Trimming cost V 3 bases and J 0 bases, with 9 bases left between them. This CDR3 has 14 residues. The chain's CDR3 is CSASDQISGNTIYF. CDR3 nucleotide sequence: TGCAGTGCTAGTGATCAGATCTCTGGAAACACCATATATTTT.

CDR3 sequence: CASSRGGGTDQETQYF. CDR3 bases: TGCGCCAGCAGCCGTGGTGGAGGGACAGATCAAGAGACCCAGTACTTC. The V call is TRBV5-1, the J call TRBJ2-5, with D tentatively TRBD1 (7 bases). The CDR3 is made up of 16 amino acids. Germline V gene lookup returns CDR1 SGHRS and CDR2 YFSETQ. V lost 4 bases and J lost 2, with 18 bases in between.

The chain couples TRBV5-4 to TRBJ1-4, with a tentative D call TRBD1 (5 bases). CDR3 length: 15 residues. Trimming took 4 bases from V and 7 from J, leaving 17 bases between them. Germline CDR1 is SGHNT and CDR2 is YYREEE (reference sequence). As DNA, the CDR3 is TGTGCCAGCAGCCCGGATAAGGGGCTTGGTGAAAAACTGTTTTTT. The encoded protein is CASSPDKGLGEKLFF.

The V call is TRBV5-1, the J call TRBJ1-4; the D gene is possibly TRBD1 (5 bases). Germline V gives CDR1 SGHRS, CDR2 YFSETQ. CDR3 length: 14 residues. V lost 5 bases and J lost 0, with 8 bases in between. In nucleotides, the CDR3 is TGCGCCAGCAGAACAGGCCCAACTAATGAAAAACTGTTTTTT. Its protein product is CASRTGPTNEKLFF.

This sequence joins TRBV2 and TRBJ2-7, with D possibly TRBD2 on 5 matching bases. Trimming removed 7 bases from V and 3 bases from J, with 19 bases in between. Germline values: CDR1 SNHLY, CDR2 FYNNEI. The CDR3 loop spans 15 amino acids. CDR3 in amino acids: CASMAGGRENYEQYF. The CDR3 bases are TGTGCCAGCATGGCCGGTGGTCGGGAAAACTACGAGCAGTACTTC.

This clone came up a few times. The chain recombines TRBV9 with TRBJ1-1; 8 positions agree with TRBD1. With 3 bases clipped from V and 5 bases from J, the junction kept 9 bases outside the gene matches. Germline CDR1 SGDLS, CDR2 YYNGEE. This CDR3 is built from 15 residues. The CDR3 spells CASSARGLGLTEAFF. Here the CDR3 DNA reads TGTGCCAGCAGCGCCAGGGGGCTCGGTTTAACTGAAGCTTTCTTT. Using reference TRBV9 and TRBJ1-1 for the parts outside the CDR3, the full variable domain is DSGVTQTPKHLITATGQRVTLRCSPRSGDLSVYWYQQSLDQGLQFLIQYYNGEERAKGNILERFSAQQFPDLHSELNLSSLELGDSALYFCASSARGLGLTEAFFGQGTRLTVV.

The chain is built from TRBV5-4 and TRBJ1-5; D might be TRBD1 (6 bases). The germline gives CDR1 SGHNT, CDR2 YYREEE (reference sequence). V dropped 4 bases and J dropped 4 bases, with 12 bases sitting between them. CDR3 length equals 14 residues. This CDR3 reads CASSEQGWNQPQHF. The DNA of the CDR3 is TGTGCCAGCAGCGAACAGGGTTGGAATCAGCCCCAGCATTTT.